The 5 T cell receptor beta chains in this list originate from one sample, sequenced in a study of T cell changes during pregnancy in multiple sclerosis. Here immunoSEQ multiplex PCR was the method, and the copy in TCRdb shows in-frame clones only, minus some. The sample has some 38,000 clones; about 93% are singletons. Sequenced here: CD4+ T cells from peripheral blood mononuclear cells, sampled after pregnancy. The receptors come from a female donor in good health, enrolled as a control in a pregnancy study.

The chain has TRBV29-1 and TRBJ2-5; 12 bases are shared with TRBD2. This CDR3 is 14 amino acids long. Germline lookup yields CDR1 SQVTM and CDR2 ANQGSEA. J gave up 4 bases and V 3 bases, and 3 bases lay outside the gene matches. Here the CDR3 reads CSVELLAGGETQYF. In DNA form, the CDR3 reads TGCAGCGTTGAGCTACTAGCGGGAGGAGAGACCCAGTACTTC.

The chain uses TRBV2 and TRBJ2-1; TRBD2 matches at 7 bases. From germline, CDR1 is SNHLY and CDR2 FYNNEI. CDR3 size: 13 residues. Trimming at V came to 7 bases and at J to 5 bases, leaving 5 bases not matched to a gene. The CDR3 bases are TGTGCCAGCACTTGGGACTATAACAATGAGCAGTTCTTC. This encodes CASTWDYNNEQFF.

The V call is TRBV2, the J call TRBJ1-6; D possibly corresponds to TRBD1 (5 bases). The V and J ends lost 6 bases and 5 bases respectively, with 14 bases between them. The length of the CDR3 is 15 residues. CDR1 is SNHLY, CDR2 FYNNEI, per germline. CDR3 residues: CASRPQDNHNSPLHF. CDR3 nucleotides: TGTGCCAGCAGGCCACAGGACAATCATAATTCACCCCTCCACTTT.

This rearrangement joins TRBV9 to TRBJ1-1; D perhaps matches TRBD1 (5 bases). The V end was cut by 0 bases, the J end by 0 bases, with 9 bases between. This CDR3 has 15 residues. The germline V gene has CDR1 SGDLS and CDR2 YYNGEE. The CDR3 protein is CASSVATGLNTEAFF. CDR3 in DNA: TGTGCCAGCAGCGTAGCTACAGGATTGAACACTGAAGCTTTCTTT. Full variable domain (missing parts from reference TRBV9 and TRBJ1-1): DSGVTQTPKHLITATGQRVTLRCSPRSGDLSVYWYQQSLDQGLQFLIQYYNGEERAKGNILERFSAQQFPDLHSELNLSSLELGDSALYFCASSVATGLNTEAFFGQGTRLTVV.

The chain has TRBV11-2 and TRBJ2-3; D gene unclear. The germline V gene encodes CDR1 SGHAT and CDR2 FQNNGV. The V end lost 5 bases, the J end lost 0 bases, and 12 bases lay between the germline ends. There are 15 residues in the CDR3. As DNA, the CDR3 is TGTGCCAGCAGCCCGTTTCTCCCTAGCACAGATACGCAGTATTTT. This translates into CASSPFLPSTDTQYF.